These T cell receptor beta chains were read from a single sample in a study of T-cell reconstitution after alpha-beta-depleted transplantation in children. TCRdb re-analysed the PCR reads in MiXCR, keeping a single row per CDR3 protein. The data show a few hundred thousand distinct CDR3 sequences, around 12% seen once. The specimen comprised PBMCs from the stem cell graft donor, sampled from the stem cell graft. Receptor source: a human donor who donated a stem cell graft to a child with combined immunodeficiency. The conserved cysteine and the conserved F or W are not part of the CDR3 here.

j_gene: TRBJ2-1
v_gene: TRBV24-1
CDR3aa: ATSDPGQGIGNEQF

j_gene: TRBJ1-4
v_gene: TRBV9
CDR3aa: ASSQQGAGGKLF

j_gene: TRBJ1-5
v_gene: TRBV5-1
CDR3aa: ASSVGPAGGDSNQPQH

j_gene: TRBJ2-7
v_gene: TRBV6-5
CDR3aa: ASSNQREDYEQY

j_gene: TRBJ1-2
v_gene: TRBV29-1
CDR3aa: SVEGIEPYGYT

j_gene: TRBJ2-4
v_gene: TRBV2
CDR3aa: ASNLRASGAKNIQY

j_gene: TRBJ2-5
v_gene: TRBV6-1
CDR3aa: ASRRPTGEETQY

j_gene: TRBJ2-1
v_gene: TRBV24-1
CDR3aa: ATRGGLAHEQF

j_gene: TRBJ2-1
v_gene: TRBV29-1
CDR3aa: SVEWPESYNEQF

j_gene: TRBJ2-5
v_gene: TRBV7-2
CDR3aa: ASSPFSGGVETQY